This T cell receptor (beta chain) was sequenced for a study of CD8+ T cells in alopecia areata. Overall study context: In an open-label trial, patients got 5 to 10 mg tofacitinib twice daily.

On this clone: Its antigen is unidentified.

Study outcomes and limitations: Lesional scalp, especially alopecia totalis/universalis, showed higher clonality than normal scalp.

cDNA serving as the sequencing template came from extracted, reverse transcribed RNA. This table comes from immunoSEQ multiplex PCR, and its TCRdb copy is limited to in-frame clones, with some not included. The sample contains some 99,000 clones, 35% to 45% of which appear only once. CDR1 and CDR2 (germline): SGHAT, FQNNGV. The CDR3 has 14 amino acids. Trimming stripped 2 bases from V and 5 bases from J, with 12 bases between. Specimen: CD4+ T cells sorted from blood. The sequence derives from a human donor with alopecia areata. The chain has TRBV11-2 and TRBJ1-1; possible D gene TRBD1, 5 bases. CDR3 loop: CASSLMRGMTEAFF. CDR3 coding DNA: TGTGCCAGCAGCTTAATGAGGGGTATGACTGAAGCTTTCTTT.